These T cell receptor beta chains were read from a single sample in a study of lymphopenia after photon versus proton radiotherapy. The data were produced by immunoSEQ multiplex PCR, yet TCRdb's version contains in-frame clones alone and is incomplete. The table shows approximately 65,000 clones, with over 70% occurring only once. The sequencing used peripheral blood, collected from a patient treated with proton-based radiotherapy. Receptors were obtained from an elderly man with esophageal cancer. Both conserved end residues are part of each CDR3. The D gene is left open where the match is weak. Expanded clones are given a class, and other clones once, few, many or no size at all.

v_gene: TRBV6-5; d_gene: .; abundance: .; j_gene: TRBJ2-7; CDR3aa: CASSLGQSDYEQYF; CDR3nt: TGTGCCAGCAGCCTCGGACAGTCCGACTACGAGCAGTACTTC
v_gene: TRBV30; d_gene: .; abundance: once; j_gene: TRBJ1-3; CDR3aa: CAWSVGSGNTIYF; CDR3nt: TGTGCCTGGAGTGTGGGCTCTGGAAACACCATATATTTT
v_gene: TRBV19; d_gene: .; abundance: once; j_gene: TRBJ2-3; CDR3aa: CASSPELTDTQYF; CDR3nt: TGTGCCAGTAGTCCGGAGCTCACAGATACGCAGTATTTT
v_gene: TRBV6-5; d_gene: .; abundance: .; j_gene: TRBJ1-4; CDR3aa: CASSYSPGRPNEKLFF; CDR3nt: TGTGCCAGCAGTTACTCCCCGGGACGTCCTAATGAAAAACTGTTTTTT
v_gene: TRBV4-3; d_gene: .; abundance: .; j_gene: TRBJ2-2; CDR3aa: CASSQSRAGELFF; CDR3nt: TGCGCCAGCAGCCAAAGCAGGGCCGGGGAGCTGTTTTTT
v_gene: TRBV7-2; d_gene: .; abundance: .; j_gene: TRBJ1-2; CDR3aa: CASSLDRAAGYTF; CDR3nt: TGTGCCAGCAGCTTAGACCGGGCGGCGGGCTACACCTTC
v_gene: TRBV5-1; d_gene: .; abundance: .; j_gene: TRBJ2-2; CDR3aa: CASSSRLGGANTGELFF; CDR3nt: TGCGCCAGCAGCTCCCGGCTGGGGGGCGCGAACACCGGGGAGCTGTTTTTT
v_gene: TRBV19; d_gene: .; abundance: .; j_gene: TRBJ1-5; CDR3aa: CASSTPRQPNQPQHF; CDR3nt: TGTGCCAGTAGTACCCCCCGACAGCCCAATCAGCCCCAGCATTTT
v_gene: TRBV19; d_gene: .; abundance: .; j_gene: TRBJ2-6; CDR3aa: CASRQGFGANVLTF; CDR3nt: TGTGCCAGTCGCCAGGGTTTCGGGGCCAACGTCCTGACTTTC
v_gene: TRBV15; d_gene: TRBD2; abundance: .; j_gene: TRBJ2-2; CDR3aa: CATSGQRENTGELFF; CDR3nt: TGTGCCACCAGCGGCCAGCGGGAGAACACCGGGGAGCTGTTTTTT
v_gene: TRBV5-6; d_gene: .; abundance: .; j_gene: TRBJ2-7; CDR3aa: CASSPGARPDEQYF; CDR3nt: TGTGCCAGCAGCCCCGGGGCTAGACCGGACGAGCAGTACTTC
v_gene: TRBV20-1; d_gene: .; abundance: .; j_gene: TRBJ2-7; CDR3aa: CSARGSYEQYF; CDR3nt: TGCAGTGCTAGGGGCTCCTACGAGCAGTACTTC
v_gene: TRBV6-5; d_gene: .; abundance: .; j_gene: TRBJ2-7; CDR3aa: CASSVTGHSSYEQYF; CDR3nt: TGTGCCAGCAGTGTGACAGGACATAGCTCCTACGAGCAGTACTTC
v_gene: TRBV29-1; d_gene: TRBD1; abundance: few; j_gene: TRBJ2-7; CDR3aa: CSVVYGTGGYEQYF; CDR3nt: TGCAGCGTTGTATACGGGACAGGGGGCTACGAGCAGTACTTC
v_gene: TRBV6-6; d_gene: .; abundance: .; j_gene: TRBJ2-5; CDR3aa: CASRGTQGEETQYF; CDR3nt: TGTGCCAGCAGGGGGACTCAGGGGGAAGAGACCCAGTACTTC
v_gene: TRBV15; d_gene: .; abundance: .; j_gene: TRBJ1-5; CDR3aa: CATSREGGRPQHF; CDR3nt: TGTGCCACCAGCAGAGAGGGGGGTCGGCCCCAGCATTTT
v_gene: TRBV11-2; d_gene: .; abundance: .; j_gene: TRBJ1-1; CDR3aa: CASSLVGLPPTEAFF; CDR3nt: TGTGCCAGCAGCTTAGTGGGCCTTCCACCCACTGAAGCTTTCTTT
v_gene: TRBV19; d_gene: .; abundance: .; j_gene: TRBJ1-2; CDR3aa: CASSMQAGSGGYTF; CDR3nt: TGTGCCAGTAGCATGCAGGCTGGTTCGGGTGGCTACACCTTC
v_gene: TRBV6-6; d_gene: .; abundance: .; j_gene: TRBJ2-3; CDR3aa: CASSWYATDTQYF; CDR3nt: TGTGCCAGCAGTTGGTACGCCACAGATACGCAGTATTTT
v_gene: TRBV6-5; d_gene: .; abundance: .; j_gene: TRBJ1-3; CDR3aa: CASSLDGSGNTIYF; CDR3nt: TGTGCCAGCAGCTTGGACGGCTCTGGAAACACCATATATTTT
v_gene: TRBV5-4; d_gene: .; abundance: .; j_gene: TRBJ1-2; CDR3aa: CASNDQGLDYGYTF; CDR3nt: TGTGCCAGCAATGATCAGGGTTTGGACTATGGCTACACCTTC
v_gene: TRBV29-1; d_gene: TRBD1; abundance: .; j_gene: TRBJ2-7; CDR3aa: CSVGGTGRREQYF; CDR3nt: TGCAGCGTTGGTGGGACAGGGAGGAGAGAGCAGTACTTC
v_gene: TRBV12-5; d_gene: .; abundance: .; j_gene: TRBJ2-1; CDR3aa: CASGLGAVIGQFF; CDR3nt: TGTGCTAGTGGTTTGGGGGCCGTAATAGGGCAGTTCTTC
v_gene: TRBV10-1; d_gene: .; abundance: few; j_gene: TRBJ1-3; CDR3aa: CASSAKQGNTIYF; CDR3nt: TGCGCCAGCAGTGCGAAACAGGGAAACACCATATATTTT
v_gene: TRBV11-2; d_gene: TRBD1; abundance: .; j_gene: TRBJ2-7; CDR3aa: CASSLGTASYEQYF; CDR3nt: TGTGCCAGCAGCTTGGGGACAGCCTCCTACGAGCAGTACTTC
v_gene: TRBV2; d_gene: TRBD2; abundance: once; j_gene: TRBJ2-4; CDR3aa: CASSEFGSGVKNIQYF; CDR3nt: TGTGCCAGCAGTGAATTCGGTAGCGGGGTTAAAAACATTCAGTACTTC
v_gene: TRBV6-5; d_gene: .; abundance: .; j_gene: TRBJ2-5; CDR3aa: CASSYSTAQETQYF; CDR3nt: TGTGCCAGCAGTTACTCAACGGCACAAGAGACCCAGTACTTC
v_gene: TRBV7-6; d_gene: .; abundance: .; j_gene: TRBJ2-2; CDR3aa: CASSLDQNTGELFF; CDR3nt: TGTGCCAGCAGCTTAGACCAGAACACCGGGGAGCTGTTTTTT
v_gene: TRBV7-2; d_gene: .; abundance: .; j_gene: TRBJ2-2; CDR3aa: CASSFSTGELFF; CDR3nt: TGTGCCAGCAGCTTTTCCACCGGGGAGCTGTTTTTT
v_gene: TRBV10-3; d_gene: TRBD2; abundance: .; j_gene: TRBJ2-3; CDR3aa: CAISELLAGGLADTQYF; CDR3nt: TGTGCCATCAGTGAGTTGTTAGCGGGAGGGCTAGCAGATACGCAGTATTTT
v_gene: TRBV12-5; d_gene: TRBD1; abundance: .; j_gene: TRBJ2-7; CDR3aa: CASGPAGTGAYEQYF; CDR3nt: TGTGCTAGTGGACCCGCCGGGACAGGGGCCTACGAGCAGTACTTC
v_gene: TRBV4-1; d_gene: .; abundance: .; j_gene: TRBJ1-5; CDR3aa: CASSFAYEGSNQPQHF; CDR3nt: TGCGCCAGCAGCTTCGCGTATGAGGGTAGCAATCAGCCCCAGCATTTT
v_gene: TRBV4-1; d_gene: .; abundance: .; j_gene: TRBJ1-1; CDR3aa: CASRRPGELNTEAFF; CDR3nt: TGCGCCAGCAGGAGACCAGGGGAGTTGAACACTGAAGCTTTCTTT
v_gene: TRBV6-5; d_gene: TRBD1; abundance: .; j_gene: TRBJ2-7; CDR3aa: CASSTSTGTTKQYF; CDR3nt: TGTGCCAGCAGTACCTCGACAGGGACGACGAAGCAGTACTTC
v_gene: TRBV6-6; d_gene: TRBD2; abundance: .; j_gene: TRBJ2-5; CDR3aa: CASSFSGGAQYF; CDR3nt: TGTGCCAGCAGTTTTTCCGGGGGGGCCCAGTACTTC
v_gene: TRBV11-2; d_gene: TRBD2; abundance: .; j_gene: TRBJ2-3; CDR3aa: CASSLGGRVVFPDTQYF; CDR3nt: TGTGCCAGCAGCTTAGGAGGGAGGGTTGTCTTCCCAGATACGCAGTATTTT
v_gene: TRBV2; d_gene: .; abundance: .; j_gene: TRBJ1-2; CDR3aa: CASSEQELGYGYTF; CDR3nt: TGTGCCAGCAGTGAACAGGAGCTAGGCTATGGCTACACCTTC
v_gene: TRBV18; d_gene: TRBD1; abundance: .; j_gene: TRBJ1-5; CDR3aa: CASSPPGQGSYGQPQHF; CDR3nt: TGTGCCAGCTCACCTCCGGGACAGGGGTCCTATGGCCAGCCCCAGCATTTT
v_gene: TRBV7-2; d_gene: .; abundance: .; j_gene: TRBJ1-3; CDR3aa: CASSSALLYSGNTIYF; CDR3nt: TGTGCCAGCAGCTCCGCCCTCCTCTACTCTGGAAACACCATATATTTT
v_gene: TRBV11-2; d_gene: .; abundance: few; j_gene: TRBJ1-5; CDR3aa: CASSLDRFGDQPQHF; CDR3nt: TGTGCCAGCAGCTTAGATAGGTTCGGAGATCAGCCCCAGCATTTT
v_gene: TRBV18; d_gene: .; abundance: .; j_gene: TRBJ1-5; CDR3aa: CASSKAQVGNQPQHF; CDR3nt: TGTGCCAGCTCAAAAGCCCAGGTAGGCAATCAGCCCCAGCATTTT
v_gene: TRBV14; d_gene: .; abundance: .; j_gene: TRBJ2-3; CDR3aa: CASSQIRGGRDTQYF; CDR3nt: TGTGCCAGCAGCCAAATTCGGGGCGGGCGCGATACGCAGTATTTT
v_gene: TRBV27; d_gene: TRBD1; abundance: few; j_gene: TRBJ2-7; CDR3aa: CASSPLLSRDRGYEQYF; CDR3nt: TGTGCCAGCAGTCCCCTCCTGTCCCGGGACAGGGGCTACGAGCAGTACTTC
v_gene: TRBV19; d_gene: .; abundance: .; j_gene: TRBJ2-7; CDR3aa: CASSTGRGSYEQYF; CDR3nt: TGTGCCAGTAGCACCGGACGGGGCTCCTACGAGCAGTACTTC
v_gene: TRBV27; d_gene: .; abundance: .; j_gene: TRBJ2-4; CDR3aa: CASSVQGRENIQYF; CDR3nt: TGTGCCAGCAGTGTACAGGGCCGAGAAAACATTCAGTACTTC
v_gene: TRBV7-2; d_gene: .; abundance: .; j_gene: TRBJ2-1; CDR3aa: CASSLVGGSSYNEQFF; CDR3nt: TGTGCCAGCAGCTTAGTAGGGGGATCCTCCTACAATGAGCAGTTCTTC
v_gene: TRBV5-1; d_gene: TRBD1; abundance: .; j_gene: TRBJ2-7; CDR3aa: CASSLRDSPYEQYF; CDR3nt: TGCGCCAGCAGCTTGAGGGACAGTCCCTACGAGCAGTACTTC
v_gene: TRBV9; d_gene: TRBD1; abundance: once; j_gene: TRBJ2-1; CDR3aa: CASSGQGLSYNEQFF; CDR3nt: TGTGCCAGCAGCGGACAGGGGTTAAGCTACAATGAGCAGTTCTTC
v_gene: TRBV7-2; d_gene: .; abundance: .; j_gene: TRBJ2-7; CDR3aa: CASSSGATVGREQYF; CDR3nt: TGTGCCAGCAGCTCAGGGGCTACTGTGGGTCGCGAGCAGTACTTC
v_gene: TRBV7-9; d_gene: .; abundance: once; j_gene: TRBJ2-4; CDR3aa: CASSRPVAEAKNIQYF; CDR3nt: TGTGCCAGCAGCCGCCCGGTAGCGGAAGCCAAAAACATTCAGTACTTC
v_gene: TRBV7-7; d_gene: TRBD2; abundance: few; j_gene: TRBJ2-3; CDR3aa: CASSSGLGVSDTQYF; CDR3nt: TGTGCCAGCAGCTCGGGACTAGGGGTGTCAGATACGCAGTATTTT
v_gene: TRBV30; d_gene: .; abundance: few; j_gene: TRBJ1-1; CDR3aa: CAWSVSAAEAFF; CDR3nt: TGTGCCTGGAGTGTCTCTGCTGCTGAAGCTTTCTTT
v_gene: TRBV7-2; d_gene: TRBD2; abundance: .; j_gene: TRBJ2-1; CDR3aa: CASSLGGGGYNEQFF; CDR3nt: TGTGCCAGCAGCTTAGGGGGGGGAGGATACAATGAGCAGTTCTTC
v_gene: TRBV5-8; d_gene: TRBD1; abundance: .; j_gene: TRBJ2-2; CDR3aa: CASSLGQGVPGELFF; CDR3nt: TGTGCCAGCAGCTTGGGACAGGGGGTCCCCGGGGAGCTGTTTTTT
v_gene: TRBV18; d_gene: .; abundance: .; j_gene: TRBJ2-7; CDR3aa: CASSPQGIGDEQYF; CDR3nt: TGTGCCAGCTCACCACAGGGAATAGGCGACGAGCAGTACTTC
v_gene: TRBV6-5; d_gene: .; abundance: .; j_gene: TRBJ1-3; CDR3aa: CASSYRVSGNTIYF; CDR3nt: TGTGCCAGCAGTTACCGCGTTTCTGGAAACACCATATATTTT
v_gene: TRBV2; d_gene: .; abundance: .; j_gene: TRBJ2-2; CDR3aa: CASRREAGELFF; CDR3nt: TGTGCCAGCAGAAGGGAGGCCGGGGAGCTGTTTTTT
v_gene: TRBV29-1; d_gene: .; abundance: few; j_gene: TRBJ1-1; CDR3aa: CSVGDTTNTEAFF; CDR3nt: TGCAGCGTTGGAGACACGACGAACACTGAAGCTTTCTTT